The source of this T cell receptor (beta chain) is a study of blood T cell repertoires in COVID-19. Study-wide background: Acute and convalescent COVID-19 samples came from the United States, Italy and Spain. The cDNA or gDNA used as material had been derived from T cells, B-cell-depleted T cells, or PBMCs.

The germline gives CDR1 MNHEY, CDR2 SMNVEV (reference sequence). CDR3 length: 12 residues. Trimming pared 6 bases from V and 5 bases from J, leaving 7 bases between. How the authors handled the data: Reference gene primer amplification gave nucleated cell count estimates. Generated by immunoSEQ multiplex PCR, the TCRdb table keeps only in-frame clones and is missing some. V, J and clone size reflect that table, while D and trimming were determined from the DNA. The data contain approximately 310,000 clones, about 90% of them singletons. This clone has a single count. This receptor was identified in a woman aged 45 to 65 who had recovered from COVID-19. This chain links TRBV27 with TRBJ2-2, with D unclear. Sequencing was carried out using peripheral blood. CDR3 coding DNA: TGTGCCAGCAGCACTTTAACCGGGGAGCTGTTTTTT. Residues: CASSTLTGELFF.